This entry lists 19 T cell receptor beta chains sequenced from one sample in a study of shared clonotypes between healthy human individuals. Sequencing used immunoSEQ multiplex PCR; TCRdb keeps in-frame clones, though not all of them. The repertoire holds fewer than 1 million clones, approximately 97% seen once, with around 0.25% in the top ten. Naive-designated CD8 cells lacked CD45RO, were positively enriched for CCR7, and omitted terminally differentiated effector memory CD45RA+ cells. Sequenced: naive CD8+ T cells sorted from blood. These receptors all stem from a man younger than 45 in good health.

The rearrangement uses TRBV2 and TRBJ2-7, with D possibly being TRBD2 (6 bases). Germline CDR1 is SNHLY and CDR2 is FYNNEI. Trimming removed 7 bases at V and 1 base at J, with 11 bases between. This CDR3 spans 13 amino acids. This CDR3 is CASKDYPSYEQYF. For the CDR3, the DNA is TGTGCCAGCAAGGACTACCCTTCCTACGAGCAGTACTTC.

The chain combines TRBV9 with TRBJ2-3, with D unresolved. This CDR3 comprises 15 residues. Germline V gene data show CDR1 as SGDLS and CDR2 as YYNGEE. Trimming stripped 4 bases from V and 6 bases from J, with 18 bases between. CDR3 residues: CASSSSLFKSDTQYF. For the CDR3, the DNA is TGTGCCAGCAGCTCATCCCTTTTTAAATCGGATACGCAGTATTTT.

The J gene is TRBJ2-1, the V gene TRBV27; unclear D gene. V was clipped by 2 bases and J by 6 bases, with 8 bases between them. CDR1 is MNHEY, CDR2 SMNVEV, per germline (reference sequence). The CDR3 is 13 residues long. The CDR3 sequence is CASSLQILNEQFF. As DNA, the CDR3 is TGTGCCAGCAGTTTACAGATCCTCAATGAGCAGTTCTTC.

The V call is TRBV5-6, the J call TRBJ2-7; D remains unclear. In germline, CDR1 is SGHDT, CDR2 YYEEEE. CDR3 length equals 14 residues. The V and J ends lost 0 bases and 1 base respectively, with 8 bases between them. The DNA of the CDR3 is TGTGCCAGCAGCTTGGAAATGGTTTCCTACGAGCAGTACTTC. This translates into CASSLEMVSYEQYF.

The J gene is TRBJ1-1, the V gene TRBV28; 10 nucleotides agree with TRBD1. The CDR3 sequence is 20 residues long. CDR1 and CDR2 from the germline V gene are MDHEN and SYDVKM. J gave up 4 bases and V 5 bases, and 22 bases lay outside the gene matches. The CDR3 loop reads CASSMEGQGTKDKWGTEAFF. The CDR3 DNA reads TGTGCCAGCAGTATGGAGGGACAGGGGACGAAGGATAAATGGGGCACTGAAGCTTTCTTT.

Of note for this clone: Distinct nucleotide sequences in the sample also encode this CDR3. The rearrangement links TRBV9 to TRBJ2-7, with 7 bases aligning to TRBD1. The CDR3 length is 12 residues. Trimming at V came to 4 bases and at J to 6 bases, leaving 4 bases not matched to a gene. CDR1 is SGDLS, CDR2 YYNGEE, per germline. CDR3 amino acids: CASSPGGGEQYF. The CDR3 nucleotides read TGTGCCAGCAGCCCAGGGGGTGGCGAGCAGTACTTC.

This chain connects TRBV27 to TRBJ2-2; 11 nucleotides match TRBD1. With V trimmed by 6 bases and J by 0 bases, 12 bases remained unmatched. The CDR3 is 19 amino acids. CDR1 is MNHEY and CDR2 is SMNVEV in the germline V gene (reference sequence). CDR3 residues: CASSSLRTGGLANTGELFF. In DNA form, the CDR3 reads TGTGCCAGCAGCTCCCTACGGACAGGGGGCTTAGCGAACACCGGGGAGCTGTTTTTT.

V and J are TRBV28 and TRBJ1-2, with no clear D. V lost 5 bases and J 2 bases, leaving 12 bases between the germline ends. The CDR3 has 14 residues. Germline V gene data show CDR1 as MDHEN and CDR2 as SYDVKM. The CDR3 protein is CASSASSANYGYTF. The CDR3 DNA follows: TGTGCCAGCAGTGCGTCGTCGGCCAACTATGGCTACACCTTC.

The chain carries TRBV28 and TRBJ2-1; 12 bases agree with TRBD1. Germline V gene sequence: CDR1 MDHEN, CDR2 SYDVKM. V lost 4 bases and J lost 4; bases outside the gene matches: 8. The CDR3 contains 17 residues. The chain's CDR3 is CASSWGGTGGAYNEQFF. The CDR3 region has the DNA TGTGCCAGCAGTTGGGGCGGGACAGGGGGCGCATACAATGAGCAGTTCTTC.

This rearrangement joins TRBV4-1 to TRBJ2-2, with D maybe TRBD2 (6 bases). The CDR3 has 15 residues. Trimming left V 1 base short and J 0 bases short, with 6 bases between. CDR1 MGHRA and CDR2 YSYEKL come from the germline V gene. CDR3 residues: CASSQAGANTGELFF. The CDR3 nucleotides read TGCGCCAGCAGCCAAGCGGGGGCGAACACCGGGGAGCTGTTTTTT.

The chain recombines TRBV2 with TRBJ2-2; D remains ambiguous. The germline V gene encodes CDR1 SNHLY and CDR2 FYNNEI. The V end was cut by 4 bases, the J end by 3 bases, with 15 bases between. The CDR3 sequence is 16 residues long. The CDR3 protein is CASSVTVVWDTGELFF. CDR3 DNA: TGTGCCAGCAGTGTCACAGTCGTCTGGGACACCGGGGAGCTGTTTTTT.

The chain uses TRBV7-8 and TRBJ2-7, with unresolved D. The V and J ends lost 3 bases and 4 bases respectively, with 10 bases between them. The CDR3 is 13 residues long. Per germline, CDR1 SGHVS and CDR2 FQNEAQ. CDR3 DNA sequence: TGTGCCAGCAGCTTCGATTCAACGTACGAGCAGTACTTC. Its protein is CASSFDSTYEQYF.

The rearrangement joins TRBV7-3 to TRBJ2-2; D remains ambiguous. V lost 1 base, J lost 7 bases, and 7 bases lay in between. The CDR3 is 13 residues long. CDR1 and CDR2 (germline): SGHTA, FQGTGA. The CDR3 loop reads CASSLRASGELFF. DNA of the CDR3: TGTGCCAGCAGCTTAAGGGCGAGCGGGGAGCTGTTTTTT.

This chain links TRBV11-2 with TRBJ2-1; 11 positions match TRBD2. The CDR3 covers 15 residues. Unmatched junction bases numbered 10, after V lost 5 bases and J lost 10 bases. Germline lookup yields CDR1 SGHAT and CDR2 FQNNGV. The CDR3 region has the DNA TGTGCCAGCAGCCTTTGGACTAGCGGGCCCACCGAGCAGTTCTTC. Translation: CASSLWTSGPTEQFF.

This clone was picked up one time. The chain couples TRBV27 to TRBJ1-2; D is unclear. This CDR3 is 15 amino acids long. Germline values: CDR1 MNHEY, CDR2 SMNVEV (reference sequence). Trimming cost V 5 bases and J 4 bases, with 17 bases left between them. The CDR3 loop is CASSPLYSLGYGYTF. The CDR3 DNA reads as TGTGCCAGCAGTCCCTTATACAGCCTAGGCTATGGCTACACCTTC.

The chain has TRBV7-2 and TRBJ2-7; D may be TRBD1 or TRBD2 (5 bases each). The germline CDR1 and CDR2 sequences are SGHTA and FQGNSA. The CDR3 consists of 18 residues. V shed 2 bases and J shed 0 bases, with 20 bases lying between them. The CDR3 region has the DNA TGTGCCAGCAGCTTACGGGGCCCCACAGAGGGCCTCTCCTACGAGCAGTACTTC. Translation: CASSLRGPTEGLSYEQYF. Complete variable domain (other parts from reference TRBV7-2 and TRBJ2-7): GAGVSQSPSNKVTEKGKDVELRCDPISGHTALYWYRQSLGQGLEFLIYFQGNSAPDKSGLPSDRFSAERTGGSVSTLTIQRTQQEDSAVYLCASSLRGPTEGLSYEQYFGPGTRLTVT.

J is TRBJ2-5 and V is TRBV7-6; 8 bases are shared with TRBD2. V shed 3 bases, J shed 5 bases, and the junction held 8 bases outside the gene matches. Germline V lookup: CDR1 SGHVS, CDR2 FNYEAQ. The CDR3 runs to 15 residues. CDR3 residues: CASSLFSGSIETQYF. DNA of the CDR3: TGTGCCAGCAGCTTGTTCAGCGGGAGTATTGAGACCCAGTACTTC.

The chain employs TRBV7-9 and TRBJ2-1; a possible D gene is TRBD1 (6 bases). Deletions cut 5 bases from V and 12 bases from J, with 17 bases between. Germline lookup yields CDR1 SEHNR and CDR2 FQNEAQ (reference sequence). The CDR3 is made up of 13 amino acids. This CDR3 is CASSTGTLNGQFF. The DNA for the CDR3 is TGTGCCAGCAGCACCGGGACACTGAACGGGCAGTTCTTC.

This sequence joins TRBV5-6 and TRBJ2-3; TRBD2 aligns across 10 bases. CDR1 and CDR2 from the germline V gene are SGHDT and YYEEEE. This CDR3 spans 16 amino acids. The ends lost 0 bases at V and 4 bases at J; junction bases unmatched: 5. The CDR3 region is CASSLETSGSPDTQYF. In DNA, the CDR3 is TGTGCCAGCAGCTTGGAGACTAGCGGGTCCCCAGATACGCAGTATTTT.